This TCR beta chain was sequenced in a study of vaccination and CD4 T cells after COVID-19. Background on the study: Blood was drawn a median around 70 days post second dose, range 14 to 241.

Concerning this clonotype itself: Its antigen is unknown.

Sequencing of the DNA from cultured CD4+ T cells was carried out with the Oncomine TCR Beta short-read assay. From the PCR reads, TCRdb called clonotypes with MiXCR, one entry per CDR3 protein. The sample consists of around 15,000 distinct CDR3 sequences, around 68% of them appearing once. Germline CDR1 and CDR2: MNHEY and SMNVEV (reference sequence). Between the trimmed V and J ends, which lost 6 bases and 8 bases, there was a span of 17 bases. The CDR3 is 15 residues long. Regarding treatment: approximately nine-day PBMC culture with coronavirus spike peptide pools or control peptides (ViraFEST assay).

The sample was CD4+ T cells from blood, cultured in vitro. This clonotype was obtained from a human donor who had recovered from COVID-19. The chain uses TRBV27 and TRBJ1-6; tentatively, D is TRBD1 (6 bases). The CDR3 nucleotides read TGTGCCAGCAGGGTGACAGGACTAACGTATTCACCCCTCCACTTT. Amino acids: CASRVTGLTYSPLHF.